The sequence of this TCR beta chain was determined in a study of radiotherapy plus CTLA-4 blockade in lung cancer. V was shortened by 0 bases and J by 7 bases, with 15 bases between the two germline ends. Germline assignment: CDR1 GTSNPN and CDR2 SVGIG (reference sequence). This CDR3 has 14 amino acids. Method: immunoSEQ multiplex PCR; TCRdb's copy keeps in-frame clones and lacks some. The sample carries over 100,000 clones, 75% to 90% recorded once. Ipilimumab-mediated CTLA-4 blockade plus focal radiation was given to patients having chemo-refractory metastatic non-small-cell lung cancer. The sample here was peripheral blood, taken from a patient treated with radiotherapy plus ipilimumab. The source is a human donor with non-small cell lung cancer that progressed on radiotherapy plus ipilimumab. The chain links TRBV30 to TRBJ1-2; perhaps TRBD1 as D (5 bases). The CDR3 DNA reads TGTGCCTGGAGTGTACGCGAGGGGTACAGTGGCTACACCTTC. It yields the protein CAWSVREGYSGYTF.